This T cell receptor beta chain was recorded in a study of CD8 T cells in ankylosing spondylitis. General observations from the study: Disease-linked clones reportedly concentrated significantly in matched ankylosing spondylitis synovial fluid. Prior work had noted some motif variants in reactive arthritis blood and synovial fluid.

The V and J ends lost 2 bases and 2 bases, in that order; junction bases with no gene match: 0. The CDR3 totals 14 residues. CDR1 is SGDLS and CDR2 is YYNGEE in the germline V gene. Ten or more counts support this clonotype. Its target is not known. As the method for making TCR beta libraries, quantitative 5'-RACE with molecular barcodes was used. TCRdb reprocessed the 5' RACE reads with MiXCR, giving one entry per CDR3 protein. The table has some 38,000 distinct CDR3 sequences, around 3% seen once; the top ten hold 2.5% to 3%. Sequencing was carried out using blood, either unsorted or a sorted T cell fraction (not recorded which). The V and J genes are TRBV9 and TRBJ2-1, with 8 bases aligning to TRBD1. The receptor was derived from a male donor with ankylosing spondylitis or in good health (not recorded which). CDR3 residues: CASSVTGAYNEQFF. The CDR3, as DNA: TGTGCCAGCAGCGTGACAGGGGCCTACAATGAGCAGTTCTTC. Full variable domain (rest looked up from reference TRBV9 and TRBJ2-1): DSGVTQTPKHLITATGQRVTLRCSPRSGDLSVYWYQQSLDQGLQFLIQYYNGEERAKGNILERFSAQQFPDLHSELNLSSLELGDSALYFCASSVTGAYNEQFFGPGTRLTVL.